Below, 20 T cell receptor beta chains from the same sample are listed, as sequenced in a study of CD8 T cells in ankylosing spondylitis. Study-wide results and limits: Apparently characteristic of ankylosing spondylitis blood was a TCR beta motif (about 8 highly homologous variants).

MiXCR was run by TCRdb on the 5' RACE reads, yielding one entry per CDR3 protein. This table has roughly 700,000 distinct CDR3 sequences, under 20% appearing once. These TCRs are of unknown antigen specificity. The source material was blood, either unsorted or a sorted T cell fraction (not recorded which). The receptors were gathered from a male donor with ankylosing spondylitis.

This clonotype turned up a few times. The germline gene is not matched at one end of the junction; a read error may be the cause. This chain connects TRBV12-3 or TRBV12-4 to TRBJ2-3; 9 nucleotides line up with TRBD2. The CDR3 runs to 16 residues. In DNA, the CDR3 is TGTGCCAGCAGTATAGCGGGACTAGCTGGCACAGATACGCAGTATTTT. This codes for CASSIAGLAGTDTQYF.

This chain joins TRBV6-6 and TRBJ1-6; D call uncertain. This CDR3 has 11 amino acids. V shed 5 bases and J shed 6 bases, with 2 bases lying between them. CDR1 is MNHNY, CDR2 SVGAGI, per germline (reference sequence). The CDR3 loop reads CASSRNSPLHF. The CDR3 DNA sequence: TGTGCCAGCAGTCGTAATTCACCCCTCCACTTT.

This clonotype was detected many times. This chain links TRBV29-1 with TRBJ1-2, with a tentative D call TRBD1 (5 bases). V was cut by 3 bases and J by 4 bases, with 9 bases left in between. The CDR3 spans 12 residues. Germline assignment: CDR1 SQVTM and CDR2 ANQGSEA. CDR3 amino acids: CSVDRTTYGYTF. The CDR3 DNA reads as TGCAGCGTTGACCGGACAACCTATGGCTACACCTTC.

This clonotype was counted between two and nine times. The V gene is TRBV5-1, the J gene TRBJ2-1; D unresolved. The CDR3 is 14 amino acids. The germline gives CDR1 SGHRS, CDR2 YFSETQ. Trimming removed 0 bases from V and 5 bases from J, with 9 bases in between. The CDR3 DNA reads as TGCGCCAGCAGCTTGGTCGGCAGTCACAATGAGCAGTTCTTC. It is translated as CASSLVGSHNEQFF.

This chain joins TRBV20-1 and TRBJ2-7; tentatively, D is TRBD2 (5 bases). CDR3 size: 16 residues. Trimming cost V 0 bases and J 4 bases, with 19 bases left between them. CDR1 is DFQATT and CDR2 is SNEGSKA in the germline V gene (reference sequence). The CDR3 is CSARDRVGVTTYEQYF. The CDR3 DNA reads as TGCAGTGCTAGAGATCGGGTGGGAGTCACGACTTACGAGCAGTACTTC.

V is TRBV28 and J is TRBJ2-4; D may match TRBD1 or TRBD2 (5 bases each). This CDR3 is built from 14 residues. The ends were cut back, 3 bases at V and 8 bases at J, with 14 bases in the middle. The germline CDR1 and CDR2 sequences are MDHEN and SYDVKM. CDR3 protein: CASSLQGWGDIQYF. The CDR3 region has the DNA TGTGCCAGCAGTTTGCAGGGTTGGGGAGACATTCAGTACTTC.

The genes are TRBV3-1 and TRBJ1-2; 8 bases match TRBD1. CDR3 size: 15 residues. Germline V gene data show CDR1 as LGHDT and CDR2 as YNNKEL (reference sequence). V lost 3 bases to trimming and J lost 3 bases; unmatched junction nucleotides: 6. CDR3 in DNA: TGTGCCAGCAGCCAGCAGGGGGCGCTGGACTATGGCTACACCTTC. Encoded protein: CASSQQGALDYGYTF.

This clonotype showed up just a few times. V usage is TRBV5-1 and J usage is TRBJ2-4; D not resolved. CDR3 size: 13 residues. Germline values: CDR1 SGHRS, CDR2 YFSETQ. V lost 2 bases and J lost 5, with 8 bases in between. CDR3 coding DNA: TGCGCCAGCAGCTTCCCCGACCAAAACATTCAGTACTTC. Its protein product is CASSFPDQNIQYF.

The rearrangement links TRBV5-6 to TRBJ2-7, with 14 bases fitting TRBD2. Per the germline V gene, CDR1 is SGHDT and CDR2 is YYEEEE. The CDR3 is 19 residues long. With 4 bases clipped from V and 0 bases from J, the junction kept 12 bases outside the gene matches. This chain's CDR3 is CASSDGLAGGFESSYEQYF. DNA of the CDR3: TGTGCCAGCAGCGATGGACTAGCGGGGGGTTTTGAGAGCTCCTACGAGCAGTACTTC.

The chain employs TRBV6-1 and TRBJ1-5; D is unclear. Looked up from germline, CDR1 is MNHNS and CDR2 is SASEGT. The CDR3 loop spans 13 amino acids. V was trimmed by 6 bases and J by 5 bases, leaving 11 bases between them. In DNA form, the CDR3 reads TGTGCCAGCAGCCGATGGACCGATCAGCCCCAGCATTTT. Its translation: CASSRWTDQPQHF.

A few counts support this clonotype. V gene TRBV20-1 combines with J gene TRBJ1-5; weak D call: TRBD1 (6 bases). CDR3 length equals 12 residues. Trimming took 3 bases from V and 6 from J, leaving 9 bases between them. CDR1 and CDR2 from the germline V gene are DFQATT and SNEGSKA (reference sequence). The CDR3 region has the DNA TGCAGTGCTAGTACAGGGAGTCAGCCCCAGCATTTT. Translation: CSASTGSQPQHF.

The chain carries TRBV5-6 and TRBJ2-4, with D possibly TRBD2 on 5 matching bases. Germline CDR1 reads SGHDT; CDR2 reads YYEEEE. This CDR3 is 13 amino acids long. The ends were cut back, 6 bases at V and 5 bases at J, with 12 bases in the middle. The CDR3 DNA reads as TGTGCCAGCACCCGGGAAGGACAAAACATTCAGTACTTC. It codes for CASTREGQNIQYF.

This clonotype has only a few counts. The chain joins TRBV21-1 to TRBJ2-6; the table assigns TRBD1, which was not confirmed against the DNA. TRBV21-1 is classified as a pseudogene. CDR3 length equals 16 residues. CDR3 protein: CASSIYRDSGANVLTF. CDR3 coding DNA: TGTGCCAGCAGCATTTACAGGGACTCTGGGGCCAACGTCCTGACTTTC.

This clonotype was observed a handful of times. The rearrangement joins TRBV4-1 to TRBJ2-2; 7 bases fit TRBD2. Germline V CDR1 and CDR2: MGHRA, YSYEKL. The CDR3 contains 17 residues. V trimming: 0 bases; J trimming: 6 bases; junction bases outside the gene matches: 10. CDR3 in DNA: TGCGCCAGCAGCCAAGAGAGTCCGGGAGGAGGGGCCGGGGAGCTGTTTTTT. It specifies CASSQESPGGGAGELFF.

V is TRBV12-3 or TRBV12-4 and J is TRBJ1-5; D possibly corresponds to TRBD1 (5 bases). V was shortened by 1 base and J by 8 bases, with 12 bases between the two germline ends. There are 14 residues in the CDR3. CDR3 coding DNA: TGTGCCAGCAGTTTAGACCTGGGGCCGGAGCCCCAGCATTTT. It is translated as CASSLDLGPEPQHF.

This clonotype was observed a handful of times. The CDR3 reads CASSSRAFHTF. In DNA, the CDR3 is TGTGCCAGCAGTTCCCGGGCCTTTCACACCTTC. This rearrangement joins TRBV12-3 or TRBV12-4 to TRBJ1-2; D ambiguous. CDR3 size: 11 residues. Trimming removed 4 bases at V and 12 bases at J, with 12 bases between.

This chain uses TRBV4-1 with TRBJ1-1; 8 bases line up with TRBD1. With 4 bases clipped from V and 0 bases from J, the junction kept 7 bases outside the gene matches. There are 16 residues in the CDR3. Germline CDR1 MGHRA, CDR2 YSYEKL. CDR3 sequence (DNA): TGCGCCAGCAGCCCAGGGGCAGGGGGCTTGAACACTGAAGCTTTCTTT. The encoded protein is CASSPGAGGLNTEAFF.

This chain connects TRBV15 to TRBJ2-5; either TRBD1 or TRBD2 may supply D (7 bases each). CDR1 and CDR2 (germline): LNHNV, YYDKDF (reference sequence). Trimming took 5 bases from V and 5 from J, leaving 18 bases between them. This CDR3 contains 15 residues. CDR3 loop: CATSRQGGGVETQYF. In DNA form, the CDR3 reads TGTGCCACCAGCCGACAGGGAGGGGGTGTGGAGACCCAGTACTTC.

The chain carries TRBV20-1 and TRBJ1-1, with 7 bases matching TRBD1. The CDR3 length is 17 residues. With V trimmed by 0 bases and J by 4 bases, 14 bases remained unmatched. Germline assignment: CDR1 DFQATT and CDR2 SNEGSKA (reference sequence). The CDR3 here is CSARDRQGVGFSTEAFF. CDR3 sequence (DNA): TGCAGTGCTAGAGATCGGCAGGGGGTTGGCTTTTCCACTGAAGCTTTCTTT.

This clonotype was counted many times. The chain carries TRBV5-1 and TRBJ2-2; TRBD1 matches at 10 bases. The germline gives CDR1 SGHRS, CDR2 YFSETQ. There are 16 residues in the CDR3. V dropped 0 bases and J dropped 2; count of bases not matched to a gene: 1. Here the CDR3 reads CASSLGDRGNTGELFF. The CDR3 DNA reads TGCGCCAGCAGCTTGGGGGACAGGGGAAACACCGGGGAGCTGTTTTTT. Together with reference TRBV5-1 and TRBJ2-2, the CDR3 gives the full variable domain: KAGVTQTPRYLIKTRGQQVTLSCSPISGHRSVSWYQQTPGQGLQFLFEYFSETQRNKGNFPGRFSGRQFSNSRSEMNVSTLELGDSALYLCASSLGDRGNTGELFFGEGSRLTVL.